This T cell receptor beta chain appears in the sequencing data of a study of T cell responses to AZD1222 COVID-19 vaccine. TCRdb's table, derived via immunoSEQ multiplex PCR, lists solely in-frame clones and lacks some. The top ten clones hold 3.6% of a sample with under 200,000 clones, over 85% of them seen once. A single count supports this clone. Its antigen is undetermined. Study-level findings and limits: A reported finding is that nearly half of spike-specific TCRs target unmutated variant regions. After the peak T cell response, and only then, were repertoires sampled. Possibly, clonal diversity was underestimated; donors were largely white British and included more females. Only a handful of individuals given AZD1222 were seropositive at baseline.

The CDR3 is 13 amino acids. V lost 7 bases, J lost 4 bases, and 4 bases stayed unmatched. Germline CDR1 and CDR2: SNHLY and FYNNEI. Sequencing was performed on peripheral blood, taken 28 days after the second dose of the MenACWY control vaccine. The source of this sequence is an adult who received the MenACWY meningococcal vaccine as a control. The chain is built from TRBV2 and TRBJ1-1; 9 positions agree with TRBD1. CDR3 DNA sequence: TGTGCCAGCAACAGGGGGCGAGGCACTGAAGCTTTCTTT. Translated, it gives CASNRGRGTEAFF. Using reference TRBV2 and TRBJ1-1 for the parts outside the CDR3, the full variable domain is EPEVTQTPSHQVTQMGQEVILRCVPISNHLYFYWYRQILGQKVEFLVSFYNNEISEKSEIFDDQFSVERPDGSNFTLKIRSTKLEDSAMYFCASNRGRGTEAFFGQGTRLTVV.